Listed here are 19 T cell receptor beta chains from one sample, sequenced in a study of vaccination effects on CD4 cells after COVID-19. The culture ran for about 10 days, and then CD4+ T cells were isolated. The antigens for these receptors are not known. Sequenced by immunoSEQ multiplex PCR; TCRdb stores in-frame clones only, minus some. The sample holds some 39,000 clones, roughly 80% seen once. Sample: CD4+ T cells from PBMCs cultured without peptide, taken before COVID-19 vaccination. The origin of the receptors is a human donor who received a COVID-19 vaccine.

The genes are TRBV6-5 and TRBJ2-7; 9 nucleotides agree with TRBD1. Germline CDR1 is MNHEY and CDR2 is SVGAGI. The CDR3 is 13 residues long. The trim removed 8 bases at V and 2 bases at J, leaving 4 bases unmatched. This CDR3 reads CASGNRGPYEQYV. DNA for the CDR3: TGTGCCAGCGGAAACAGGGGGCCCTACGAGCAGTACGTC.

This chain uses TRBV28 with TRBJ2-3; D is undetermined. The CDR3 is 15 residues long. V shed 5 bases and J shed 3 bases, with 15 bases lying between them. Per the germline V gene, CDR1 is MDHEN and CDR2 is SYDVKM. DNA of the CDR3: TGTGCCAGCAGTCCCTCCGGCAGTAGGACAGATACGCAGTATTTT. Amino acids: CASSPSGSRTDTQYF.

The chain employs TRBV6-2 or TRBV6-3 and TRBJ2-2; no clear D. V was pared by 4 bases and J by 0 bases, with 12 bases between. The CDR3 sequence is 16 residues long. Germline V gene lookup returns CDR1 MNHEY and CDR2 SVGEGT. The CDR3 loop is CASSLLTPANTGELFF. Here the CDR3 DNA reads TGTGCCAGCAGTTTACTGACACCGGCGAACACCGGGGAGCTGTTTTTT.

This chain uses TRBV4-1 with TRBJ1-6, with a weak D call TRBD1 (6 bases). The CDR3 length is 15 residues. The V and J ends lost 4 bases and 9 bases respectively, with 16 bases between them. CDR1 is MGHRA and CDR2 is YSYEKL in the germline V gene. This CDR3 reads CASSPKIPTGSPLHF. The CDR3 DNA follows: TGCGCCAGCAGCCCCAAGATCCCGACAGGTTCACCCCTCCACTTT.

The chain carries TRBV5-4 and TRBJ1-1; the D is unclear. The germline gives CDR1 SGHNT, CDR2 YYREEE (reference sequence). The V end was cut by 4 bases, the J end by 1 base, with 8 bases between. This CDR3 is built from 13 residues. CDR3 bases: TGTGCCAGCAGCCTAGCCCGGAACACTGAAGCTTTCTTT. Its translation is CASSLARNTEAFF.

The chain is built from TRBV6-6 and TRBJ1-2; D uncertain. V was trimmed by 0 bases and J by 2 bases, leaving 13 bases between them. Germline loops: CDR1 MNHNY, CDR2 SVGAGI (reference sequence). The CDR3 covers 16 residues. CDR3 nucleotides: TGTGCCAGCAGTTACTCGATTTTTCAGGAAAACTATGGCTACACCTTC. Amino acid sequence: CASSYSIFQENYGYTF.

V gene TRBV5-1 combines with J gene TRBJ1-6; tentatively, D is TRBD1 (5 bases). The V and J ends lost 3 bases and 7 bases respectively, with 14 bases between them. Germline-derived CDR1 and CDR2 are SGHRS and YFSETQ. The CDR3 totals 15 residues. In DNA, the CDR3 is TGCGCCAGCAGCTCTGGGACTCGTCCAAATTCACCCCTCCACTTT. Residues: CASSSGTRPNSPLHF. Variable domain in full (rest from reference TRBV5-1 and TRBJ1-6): KAGVTQTPRYLIKTRGQQVTLSCSPISGHRSVSWYQQTPGQGLQFLFEYFSETQRNKGNFPGRFSGRQFSNSRSEMNVSTLELGDSALYLCASSSGTRPNSPLHFGNGTRLTVT.

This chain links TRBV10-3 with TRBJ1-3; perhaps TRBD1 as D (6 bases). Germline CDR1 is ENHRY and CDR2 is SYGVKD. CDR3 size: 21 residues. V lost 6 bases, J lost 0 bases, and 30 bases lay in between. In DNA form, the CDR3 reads TGTGCCATCAGCAGTAATTTAAAACAGGGTTATCAGTGGGCCTCTGGAAACACCATATATTTT. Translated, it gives CAISSNLKQGYQWASGNTIYF.

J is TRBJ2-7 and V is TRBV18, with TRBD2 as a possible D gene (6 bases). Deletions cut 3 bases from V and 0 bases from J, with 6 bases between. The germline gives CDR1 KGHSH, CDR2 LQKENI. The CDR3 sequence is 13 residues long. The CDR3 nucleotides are TGTGCCAGCTCACCGCGGGACTCCTACGAGCAGTACGTC. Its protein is CASSPRDSYEQYV.

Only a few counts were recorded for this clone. CDR3: CASKGTGADNSPLHF. Written as DNA, the CDR3 is TGTGCCAGCAAAGGGACAGGGGCGGATAATTCACCCCTCCACTTT. The V call is TRBV2, the J call TRBJ1-6, with 10 bases identical to TRBD1. CDR1 and CDR2 from the germline V gene are SNHLY and FYNNEI. Trimming took 7 bases from V and 5 from J; bases not matched to a gene: 5. The CDR3 is 15 residues long. Full variable domain (missing parts from reference TRBV2 and TRBJ1-6): EPEVTQTPSHQVTQMGQEVILRCVPISNHLYFYWYRQILGQKVEFLVSFYNNEISEKSEIFDDQFSVERPDGSNFTLKIRSTKLEDSAMYFCASKGTGADNSPLHFGNGTRLTVT.

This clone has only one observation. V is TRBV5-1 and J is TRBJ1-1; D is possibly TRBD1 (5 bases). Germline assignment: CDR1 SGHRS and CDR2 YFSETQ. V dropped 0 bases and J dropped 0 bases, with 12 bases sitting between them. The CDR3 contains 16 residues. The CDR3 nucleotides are TGCGCCAGCAGCTTGGTTGGGGGGAGGATGAACACTGAAGCTTTCTTT. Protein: CASSLVGGRMNTEAFF.

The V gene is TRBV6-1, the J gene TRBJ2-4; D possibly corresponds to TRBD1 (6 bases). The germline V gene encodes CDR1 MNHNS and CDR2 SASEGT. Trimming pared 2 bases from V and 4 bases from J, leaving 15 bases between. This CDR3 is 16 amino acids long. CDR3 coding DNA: TGTGCCAGCAGTGAATGGGTTCCAGGACAGAAAAACATTCAGTACTTC. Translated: CASSEWVPGQKNIQYF.

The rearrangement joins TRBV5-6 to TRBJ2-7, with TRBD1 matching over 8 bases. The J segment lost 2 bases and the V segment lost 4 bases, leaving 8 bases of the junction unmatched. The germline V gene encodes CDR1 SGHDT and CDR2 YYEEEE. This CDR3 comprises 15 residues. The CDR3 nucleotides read TGTGCCAGCAGCCTGGGACAGGCGGCCCCCTACGAGCAGTACGTC. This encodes CASSLGQAAPYEQYV.

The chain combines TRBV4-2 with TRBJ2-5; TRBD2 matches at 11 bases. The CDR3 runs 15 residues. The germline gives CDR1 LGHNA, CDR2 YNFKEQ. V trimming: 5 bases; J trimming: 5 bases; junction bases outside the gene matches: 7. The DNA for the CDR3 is TGTGCCAGCAGCGGTAGCGGGGGGGCTTATGAGACCCAGTACTTC. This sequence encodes CASSGSGGAYETQYF.

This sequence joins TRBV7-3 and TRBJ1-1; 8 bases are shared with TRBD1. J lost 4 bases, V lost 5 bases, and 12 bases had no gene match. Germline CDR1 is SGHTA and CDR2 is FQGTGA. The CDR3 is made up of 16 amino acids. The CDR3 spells CASSLKSGGAGTEAFF. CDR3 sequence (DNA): TGTGCCAGCAGCCTAAAATCAGGGGGCGCGGGCACTGAAGCTTTCTTT.

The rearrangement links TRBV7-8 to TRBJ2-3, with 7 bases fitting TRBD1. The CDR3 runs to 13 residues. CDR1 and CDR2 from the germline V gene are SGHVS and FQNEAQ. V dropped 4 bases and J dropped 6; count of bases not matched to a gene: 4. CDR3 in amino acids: CASSSTGADTQYF. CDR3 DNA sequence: TGTGCCAGCAGCTCTACAGGGGCCGATACGCAGTATTTT.

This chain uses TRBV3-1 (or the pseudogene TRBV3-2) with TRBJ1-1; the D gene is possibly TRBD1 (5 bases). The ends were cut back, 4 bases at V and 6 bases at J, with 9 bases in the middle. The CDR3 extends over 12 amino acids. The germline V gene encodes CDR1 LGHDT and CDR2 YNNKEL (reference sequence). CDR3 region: CASSLSGAEAFF. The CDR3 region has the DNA TGTGCCAGCAGCCTCTCGGGGGCTGAAGCTTTCTTT.

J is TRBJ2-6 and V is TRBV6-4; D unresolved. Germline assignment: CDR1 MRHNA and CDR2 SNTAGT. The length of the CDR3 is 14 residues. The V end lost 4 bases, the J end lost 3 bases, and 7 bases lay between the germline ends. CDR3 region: CASSASGGANVLTF. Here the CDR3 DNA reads TGTGCCAGCAGTGCCTCGGGTGGGGCCAACGTCCTGACTTTC.

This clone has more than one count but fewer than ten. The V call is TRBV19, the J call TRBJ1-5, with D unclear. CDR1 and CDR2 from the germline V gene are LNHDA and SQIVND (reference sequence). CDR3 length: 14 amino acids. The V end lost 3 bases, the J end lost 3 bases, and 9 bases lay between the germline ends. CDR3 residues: CASSIVVDNQPQHF. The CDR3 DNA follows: TGTGCCAGTAGTATTGTCGTAGACAATCAGCCCCAGCATTTT.